This T cell receptor (beta chain) was sequenced for a study of blood T cell repertoires in COVID-19. Study at large: Whether acute or convalescent, the COVID-19 samples came from the United States, Italy and Spain. The cDNA or gDNA used as material had been derived from T cells, B-cell-depleted T cells, or PBMCs.

Trimming shortened V by 5 bases and J by 7 bases, and 21 bases separated the two germline ends. Germline V gene lookup returns CDR1 MDHEN and CDR2 SYDVKM. The CDR3 length is 16 residues. Authors' analysis steps: Amplification from reference gene primers served as the basis for estimated nucleated cell counts. Sequencing was performed with immunoSEQ multiplex PCR; in TCRdb, only in-frame clones are kept and a portion is missing. V and J calls and clone size come straight from that table; D and trimming were deduced from the DNA. The data hold 250,000 to 350,000 clones, with around 81% observed a single time. Followed longitudinally, the Seattle patients had been enrolled during active infection.

This sequence originates from a person aged 70 to 79 with COVID-19, enrolled during active disease. The sequenced material came from peripheral blood. V is TRBV28 and J is TRBJ2-1, with a weak D call TRBD1 (6 bases). The CDR3 nucleotides are TGTGCCAGCAGTCCAGATGACAGGCTAGATTGGAATGAGCAGTTCTTC. This translates into CASSPDDRLDWNEQFF. Full variable domain (remainder filled in from reference TRBV28 and TRBJ2-1): DVKVTQSSRYLVKRTGEKVFLECVQDMDHENMFWYRQDPGLGLRLIYFSYDVKMKEKGDIPEGYSVSREKKERFSLILESASTNQTSMYLCASSPDDRLDWNEQFFGPGTRLTVL.